This is a list of T cell receptor beta chains from one sample in a study of long-term antiretroviral therapy in people with HIV. This table comes from immunoSEQ multiplex PCR, and its TCRdb copy is limited to in-frame clones, with some not included. The sample lists some 28,000 clones; 75% to 95% were seen once. The specimen comprised unsorted PBMCs, sampled 5.2 years after starting antiretroviral therapy. The source of these receptors is a woman between 40 and 55 years old with HIV. Each CDR3 is given with its conserved first and last residue. D genes are given only for firm matches. A row's size may be missing; if present it is once, few, many or a size class.

DNA,CDR3,J,V,D,size
TGTGCCAGCAGCTTGGGGCTTAGCTCCTACGAGCAGTACTTC,CASSLGLSSYEQYF,TRBJ2-7,TRBV5-4,.,.
TGTGCCAACCTACAACCGGGACAGACCAAGGGGGGAACTAATGAAAAACTGTTTTTT,CANLQPGQTKGGTNEKLFF,TRBJ1-4,TRBV21-1,.,.
TGTGCCAGCAGGCTGGGACAGGTCGAAGCTTTCTTT,CASRLGQVEAFF,TRBJ1-1,TRBV6-1,TRBD1,.
TGTGCCAGCGGGAGAGCAACTAATGAAAAACTGTTTTTT,CASGRATNEKLFF,TRBJ1-4,TRBV27,.,.
TGTGCCAGCAGCTTGAGGCCAGATACGCAGTATTTT,CASSLRPDTQYF,TRBJ2-3,TRBV11-3,.,.
TGTGCCAGCAGCTTGGAAGTGTGGGCTGAAAAACTGTTTTTT,CASSLEVWAEKLFF,TRBJ1-4,TRBV5-5,.,.
TGTGCCAGCAGGACCGGGACAACAAGGTACGAGCAGTACTTC,CASRTGTTRYEQYF,TRBJ2-7,TRBV6-1,.,.
TGCAGCGTTGAAGCCAACAGGGTCCATGAACAGTTCTTC,CSVEANRVHEQFF,TRBJ2-1,TRBV29-1,.,.
TGTGCCAGCAGCTCCCGACAGATTGAAGCTTTCTTT,CASSSRQIEAFF,TRBJ1-1,TRBV13,.,.
TGTGCCAGCTCACCGGATGAGGGACAAGCCTCCTACGAGCAGTACTTC,CASSPDEGQASYEQYF,TRBJ2-7,TRBV18,.,.
TGTGCCAGCAGCTTGGGTGCAGGGGTCTATGGCTACACCTTC,CASSLGAGVYGYTF,TRBJ1-2,TRBV7-2,.,.
TGTGCCAGCAGCTCATCTCCCGGGACAGCCAACACTGAAGCTTTCTTT,CASSSSPGTANTEAFF,TRBJ1-1,TRBV21-1,.,.
TGCGCCAGCAGTGAGTCAACGGGAGGAACCGGGGAGCTGTTTTTT,CASSESTGGTGELFF,TRBJ2-2,TRBV10-1,TRBD2,.
TGTGCCAGCAGTGAATGGAGGTCCCAGAGCTCCTACGAGCAGTACTTC,CASSEWRSQSSYEQYF,TRBJ2-7,TRBV6-1,.,.
TGTGCCATCAGTGAGTCGCAACTTGAAAAACTGTTTTTT,CAISESQLEKLFF,TRBJ1-4,TRBV10-3,.,.
TGCGCCAGCAGCCAAGGAACCGACAGGGTCATGGACGAGCAGTACTTC,CASSQGTDRVMDEQYF,TRBJ2-7,TRBV4-1,TRBD1,.
TGTGCCAGTAGTATTCCCCAGACCCTAGATACGCAGTATTTT,CASSIPQTLDTQYF,TRBJ2-3,TRBV19,.,.
TGTGCCAGCAGCTTGGTGCAGACTGAGACCCAGTACTTC,CASSLVQTETQYF,TRBJ2-5,TRBV5-6,.,once
TGTGCCTGGGGCCGGGACAGGGAAGCTTTCTTT,CAWGRDREAFF,TRBJ1-1,TRBV30,TRBD1,.
TGCGCCAGCAGCCAAGACCAGGGGATGAGCGCTGAAGCTTTCTTT,CASSQDQGMSAEAFF,TRBJ1-1,TRBV4-1,.,once
TGTGCCAGCTCCCTCATGGGGGGGGACAAAAACATTCAGTACTTC,CASSLMGGDKNIQYF,TRBJ2-4,TRBV18,TRBD2,.
TGTGCCAGCAGCCAAGTAGACATGAACACTGAAGCTTTCTTT,CASSQVDMNTEAFF,TRBJ1-1,TRBV4-2,.,.
TGTGCCAGTAGCCACTCCTACGAGCAGTACTTC,CASSHSYEQYF,TRBJ2-7,TRBV19,.,.
TGTGCCAGCAGTTACTCTCCAGGAAAAAACACTGAAGCTTTCTTT,CASSYSPGKNTEAFF,TRBJ1-1,TRBV6-6,.,.
TGTGCCAGCGGCCGAGAGCTGAATCAGCCCCAGCATTTT,CASGRELNQPQHF,TRBJ1-5,TRBV7-8,.,few
TGTGCCAGCAGGAGACTAGCGGGAAGGGACAATGAGCAGTTCTTC,CASRRLAGRDNEQFF,TRBJ2-1,TRBV6-1,TRBD2,.
TGTGCCAGCAGCGGGGGGGGGCGGTTTCTCTCTGGAAACACCATATATTTT,CASSGGGRFLSGNTIYF,TRBJ1-3,TRBV9,.,.
TGTGCCAGCAGCCCGGGGACGGTTAATGAAGCTTTCTTT,CASSPGTVNEAFF,TRBJ1-1,TRBV5-6,.,.
TGTGCCATCAGAATCCAGGAATATGGCTACACCTTC,CAIRIQEYGYTF,TRBJ1-2,TRBV10-3,.,.
TGTGCTAGTGGTCCACGAGGGGCCACAGAAAAACTGTTTTTT,CASGPRGATEKLFF,TRBJ1-4,TRBV12-5,.,.
TGTGCCTGGAGTGGCAGCTATCAAGAGACCCAGTACTTC,CAWSGSYQETQYF,TRBJ2-5,TRBV30,.,.
TGTGCCAGCAGTTACTCAGGGGGGTTCCAAGAGACCCAGTACTTC,CASSYSGGFQETQYF,TRBJ2-5,TRBV6-6,.,.
TGTGCCAGCAGCTTGCCCGGGGAGACCCAGTACTTC,CASSLPGETQYF,TRBJ2-5,TRBV5-4,.,few
TGCAGCTCCGGACAGGGGATCGGAGAGACCCAGTACTTC,CSSGQGIGETQYF,TRBJ2-5,TRBV29-1,TRBD1,.
TGTGCCAGCAGCTGGAGCGGGAGCACAGATACGCAGTATTTT,CASSWSGSTDTQYF,TRBJ2-3,TRBV7-6,.,.
TGTGCCAGCAGCTTGGCAGGACACGGAACATATGGCTACACCTTC,CASSLAGHGTYGYTF,TRBJ1-2,TRBV5-6,.,.
TGTGCCAGCAGTTACCGAGGGGATGAGCAGTTCTTC,CASSYRGDEQFF,TRBJ2-1,TRBV6-5,.,.
TGTGCCAGCACACCGCGGTTGAGAAAATACTCCTACGAGCAGTACTTC,CASTPRLRKYSYEQYF,TRBJ2-7,TRBV9,.,.
TGTGCCAGCAGACAGATCTCTGGAAACACCATATATTTT,CASRQISGNTIYF,TRBJ1-3,TRBV7-9,.,.
TGCAGCGTTGAAATAGGCAGGGAGGGAGAGACCCAGTACTTC,CSVEIGREGETQYF,TRBJ2-5,TRBV29-1,TRBD2,few
TGTGCCTACGAGCGGGCGGGATCTTCCATTAGAAGGGAGCTGTTTTTT,CAYERAGSSIRRELFF,TRBJ2-2,TRBV30,.,.
TGTGCCAGCAGCCAAGGATCCTACGAGCAGTACTTC,CASSQGSYEQYF,TRBJ2-7,TRBV4-2,.,.
TGCAGCATTAGCAGGGGGCAATACGAGCAGTACTTC,CSISRGQYEQYF,TRBJ2-7,TRBV29-1,TRBD1,.
TGTGCCAGGGGGCCGTATGGGATAAATGAGCAGTTCTTC,CARGPYGINEQFF,TRBJ2-1,TRBV4-2,.,.